Presented here are 11 T cell receptor beta chains from one specimen sequenced in a study of blood T cell repertoires in COVID-19. Generated by immunoSEQ multiplex PCR, the TCRdb table keeps only in-frame clones and is missing some. The repertoire includes roughly 380,000 clones, approximately 89% of them detected once, and roughly 4% sits in the top ten. The material sequenced was peripheral blood. All receptors come from a woman aged 55-70 years with COVID-19, enrolled during active disease.

V is TRBV18 and J is TRBJ2-1; D uncertain. Trimming removed 5 bases from V and 4 bases from J, with 9 bases in between. The CDR3 is made up of 13 amino acids. Looked up from germline, CDR1 is KGHSH and CDR2 is LQKENI. The CDR3 bases are TGTGCCAGCTCAGCCGACGGGTACAATGAGCAGTTCTTC. Its protein product is CASSADGYNEQFF.

The rearrangement joins TRBV4-1 to TRBJ1-2; TRBD1 aligns across 9 bases. This CDR3 has 15 amino acids. With V trimmed by 1 base and J by 9 bases, 9 bases remained unmatched. The germline V gene encodes CDR1 MGHRA and CDR2 YSYEKL. CDR3 amino acids: CASSQAEGQGGRYTF. DNA for the CDR3: TGCGCCAGCAGCCAAGCCGAGGGACAGGGTGGTCGCTACACCTTC.

Worth noting for this clone: A read error may account for a junction end that differs from germline. This chain connects TRBV5-4 to TRBJ2-5; tentatively, D is TRBD2 (5 bases). Looked up from germline, CDR1 is SGHNT and CDR2 is YYREEE (reference sequence). This CDR3 has 15 amino acids. CDR3 sequence: CASSLKLAGSEAQYF. The CDR3 DNA sequence: TGTGCCAGCAGCTTGAAGCTAGCCGGGTCAGAGGCCCAGTACTTC.

This clone was seen a single time. The chain recombines TRBV9 with TRBJ1-6, with no clear D. The CDR3 consists of 15 residues. V gave up 3 bases and J gave up 0 bases, with 7 bases separating them. The germline CDR1 and CDR2 sequences are SGDLS and YYNGEE. The CDR3 sequence: CASSAGSSYNSPLHF. The CDR3 nucleotides read TGTGCCAGCAGCGCCGGGAGCTCCTATAATTCACCCCTCCACTTT.

This sequence joins TRBV30 and TRBJ1-2; TRBD1 might be the D (5 bases). The CDR3 is 13 residues long. V was cut by 6 bases and J by 1 base, with 12 bases left in between. Germline V gene lookup returns CDR1 GTSNPN and CDR2 SVGIG (reference sequence). The CDR3, as DNA: TGTGCCTGCTGGGACTCCAGTAACTATGGCTACACCTTC. This gives the protein CACWDSSNYGYTF.

The V and J genes are TRBV4-2 and TRBJ2-3; 14 bases align to TRBD2. This CDR3 has 19 residues. From germline, CDR1 is LGHNA and CDR2 YNFKEQ. Trimming took 2 bases from V and 5 from J; bases not matched to a gene: 12. This CDR3 reads CASSQKTSGGAGLLDTQYF. For the CDR3, the DNA is TGTGCCAGCAGCCAAAAGACTAGCGGGGGGGCCGGGCTCTTAGATACGCAGTATTTT.

This clone was seen a single time. The chain uses TRBV28 and TRBJ2-2, with 9 bases lining up with TRBD2. CDR3 length: 16 amino acids. Trimming cost V 7 bases and J 4 bases; bases outside gene matches: 10. The germline V gene encodes CDR1 MDHEN and CDR2 SYDVKM. DNA for the CDR3: TGTGCCAGCATCCTGGGAGGTAGCGGGGGCACCGGGGAGCTGTTTTTT. Its translation: CASILGGSGGTGELFF.

This chain uses TRBV5-4 with TRBJ2-3; D possibly corresponds to TRBD2 (6 bases). Trimming shortened V by 4 bases and J by 4 bases, and 22 bases separated the two germline ends. CDR1 and CDR2 from the germline V gene are SGHNT and YYREEE (reference sequence). The CDR3 spans 17 residues. The CDR3 bases are TGTGCCAGCAGCCCCCCCGGGCGGGGTCAAGGTTCAGATACGCAGTATTTT. Protein sequence: CASSPPGRGQGSDTQYF.

The J gene is TRBJ1-4, the V gene TRBV7-2, with a possible D match to TRBD1 (5 bases). V lost 1 base, J lost 9 bases, and 15 bases lay in between. This CDR3 region has 15 residues. Germline loops: CDR1 SGHTA, CDR2 FQGNSA. The CDR3 reads CASSLVRVVRKKLFF. The CDR3, as DNA: TGTGCCAGCAGCTTAGTCAGGGTGGTGAGGAAAAAACTGTTTTTT.

This chain joins TRBV15 and TRBJ2-7; 9 nucleotides match TRBD1. CDR1 is LNHNV and CDR2 is YYDKDF in the germline V gene (reference sequence). V was clipped by 2 bases and J by 1 base; unmatched bases: 6. This CDR3 is built from 16 residues. The chain's CDR3 is CATSRTDRGTSYEQYF. In DNA, the CDR3 is TGTGCCACCAGCAGAACCGACAGGGGGACATCCTACGAGCAGTACTTC.

This clone was detected only a few times. The CDR3 region is CASSLWQTLSPLHF. In nucleotides, the CDR3 is TGCGCCAGCAGCTTGTGGCAGACTCTATCACCCCTCCACTTT. The rearrangement joins TRBV5-1 to TRBJ1-6; D is undetermined. Trimming took 1 base from V and 10 from J, leaving 12 bases between them. CDR1 SGHRS and CDR2 YFSETQ come from the germline V gene. The CDR3 has 14 residues.